The 13 T cell receptor beta chains presented below share a single source sample, sequenced in a study of blood T cell repertoires in COVID-19. TCRdb's copy holds only in-frame clones and misses some; the assay was immunoSEQ multiplex PCR. This table holds around 93,000 clones, 87% found once. Material for sequencing was peripheral blood. These receptors were obtained from a human donor in a cohort sampled during active COVID-19.

The chain recombines TRBV25-1 with TRBJ1-1, with 9 bases lining up with TRBD1. This CDR3 comprises 14 residues. The ends lost 5 bases at V and 3 bases at J; junction bases unmatched: 4. The V gene's germline CDR1 is MGHDK and CDR2 SYGVNS. CDR3 protein: CASSIGTGHTEAFF. CDR3 nucleotide sequence: TGTGCCAGCAGTATAGGGACAGGGCACACTGAAGCTTTCTTT.

This clone was recorded only once. The rearrangement uses TRBV19 and TRBJ1-2; the D is unclear. Trimming shortened V by 5 bases and J by 1 base, and 17 bases separated the two germline ends. Germline V CDR1 and CDR2: LNHDA, SQIVND (reference sequence). CDR3 length: 16 residues. The CDR3 protein is CASSRHDNLVNYGYTF. CDR3 DNA sequence: TGTGCCAGTAGTCGACATGACAATCTTGTTAACTATGGCTACACCTTC. Variable domain in full (rest from reference TRBV19 and TRBJ1-2): DGGITQSPKYLFRKEGQNVTLSCEQNLNHDAMYWYRQDPGQGLRLIYYSQIVNDFQKGDIAEGYSVSREKKESFPLTVTSAQKNPTAFYLCASSRHDNLVNYGYTFGSGTRLTVV.

This clone was observed once. The genes are TRBV7-3 and TRBJ1-2; 12 bases are shared with TRBD1. The CDR3 has 13 residues. Trimming took 6 bases from V and 8 from J; bases not matched to a gene: 4. Germline CDR1 reads SGHTA; CDR2 reads FQGTGA. The CDR3 sequence is CASRPGQGAGYTF. In DNA form, the CDR3 reads TGTGCCAGCAGACCGGGACAGGGGGCCGGCTACACCTTC.

This clone was seen just once. CDR3 protein: CASSPGTSLGETQYF. CDR3 DNA: TGTGCCAGCAGCCCCGGGACTAGCCTAGGAGAGACCCAGTACTTC. V gene TRBV7-8 combines with J gene TRBJ2-5, with 9 positions matching TRBD2. The trim removed 5 bases at V and 4 bases at J, leaving 8 bases unmatched. CDR1 and CDR2 from the germline V gene are SGHVS and FQNEAQ. The CDR3 totals 15 residues.

The rearrangement joins TRBV5-1 to TRBJ2-2, with 7 bases matching TRBD2. Germline CDR1 is SGHRS and CDR2 is YFSETQ. The CDR3 runs to 14 residues. V was pared by 1 base and J by 6 bases, with 3 bases of the junction left unmatched. The CDR3 sequence: CASSLTSVPGELFF. In DNA form, the CDR3 reads TGCGCCAGCAGCTTGACTAGCGTCCCCGGGGAGCTGTTTTTT.

This clone was picked up a small number of times. The rearrangement uses TRBV5-1 and TRBJ2-1; 8 nucleotides line up with TRBD1. This CDR3 contains 16 residues. CDR1 and CDR2 (germline): SGHRS, YFSETQ. Unmatched junction bases numbered 4, after V lost 1 base and J lost 1 base. The CDR3: CASSLSGQGSYNEQFF. The CDR3 DNA sequence: TGCGCCAGCAGCTTGTCCGGACAGGGTTCCTACAATGAGCAGTTCTTC.

This chain connects TRBV6-5 to TRBJ1-1; D is possibly TRBD1 (5 bases). With 0 bases removed from V and 7 bases from J, the gap between germline ends came to 12 bases. The CDR3 consists of 14 residues. Per the germline V gene, CDR1 is MNHEY and CDR2 is SVGAGI. CDR3 sequence reads: CASSYSSRAVEAFF. In nucleotides, the CDR3 is TGTGCCAGCAGTTACTCGAGCAGGGCGGTTGAAGCTTTCTTT.

V and J are TRBV30 and TRBJ1-1; no reliable D call. V was pared by 5 bases and J by 0 bases, with 13 bases between. CDR3 length: 14 residues. Looked up from germline, CDR1 is GTSNPN and CDR2 is SVGIG (reference sequence). The CDR3 DNA reads as TGTGCCTGGGAGCTAGCAAGGATGAACACTGAAGCTTTCTTT. This encodes CAWELARMNTEAFF. The full variable domain, its missing parts supplied by reference TRBV30 and TRBJ1-1, is SQTIHQWPATLVQPVGSPLSLECTVEGTSNPNLYWYRQAAGRGLQLLFYSVGIGQISSEVPQNLSASRPQDRQFILSSKKLLLSDSGFYLCAWELARMNTEAFFGQGTRLTVV.

A single count supports this clone. The chain joins TRBV15 to TRBJ1-3, with unresolved D. From germline, CDR1 is LNHNV and CDR2 YYDKDF (reference sequence). The CDR3 is made up of 15 amino acids. Trimming removed 1 base from V and 0 bases from J, with 7 bases in between. The CDR3 coding sequence is TGTGCCACCAGCAGAGTGCCAGGCTCTGGAAACACCATATATTTT. It encodes CATSRVPGSGNTIYF.

V and J are TRBV9 and TRBJ1-2, with 9 bases matching TRBD1. V shed 3 bases and J 4 bases; nucleotides not matched to a gene: 7. The length of the CDR3 is 15 residues. Germline lookup yields CDR1 SGDLS and CDR2 YYNGEE. The DNA for the CDR3 is TGTGCCAGCAGCGGAACAGGGGGCTTGGGCTATGGCTACACCTTC. It encodes CASSGTGGLGYGYTF.

The chain links TRBV28 to TRBJ1-2; no firm D call. Germline V gene lookup returns CDR1 MDHEN and CDR2 SYDVKM. The CDR3 consists of 16 residues. V dropped 2 bases and J dropped 4 bases, with 17 bases sitting between them. CDR3: CASSLPVRTHFYGYTF. The DNA of the CDR3 is TGTGCCAGCAGTTTACCCGTACGCACCCACTTCTATGGCTACACCTTC.

The chain links TRBV30 to TRBJ1-2, with D perhaps TRBD1 (6 bases). Germline V CDR1 and CDR2: GTSNPN, SVGIG (reference sequence). Between the trimmed V and J ends, which lost 2 bases and 7 bases, there was a span of 11 bases. The CDR3 loop spans 12 amino acids. CDR3 sequence (DNA): TGTGCCTGGAGTCCACAGGGCCGTGGCTACACCTTC. Translation: CAWSPQGRGYTF.

This chain joins TRBV28 and TRBJ2-4; D is ambiguous. Trimming removed 3 bases at V and 0 bases at J, with 12 bases between. CDR1 is MDHEN, CDR2 SYDVKM, per germline. This CDR3 is built from 16 residues. The CDR3, as DNA: TGTGCCAGCAGTTTTGTGGAGAAACTAGCCAAAAACATTCAGTACTTC. Amino acid sequence: CASSFVEKLAKNIQYF.